This T cell receptor beta chain was found in a study of blood T cell repertoires in COVID-19. Overall study context: In each case, the material was cDNA or gDNA derived from T cells, B-cell-depleted T cells, or PBMCs.

V lost 1 base and J lost 0, with 13 bases in between. The V gene's germline CDR1 is LNHDA and CDR2 SQIVND (reference sequence). The CDR3 runs 17 residues. This study enrolled people aged 18 to 89 from around 26 US geographic areas. Which cohort a participant joined came from the clinical history participants gave. In the study's own analysis: Researchers report that nucleated cell counts were estimated from reference gene primer amplification. TCRdb keeps only in-frame clones here, not all; method: immunoSEQ multiplex PCR. V, J and clone size are those of that table, while D and trimming were read from the DNA. The sample includes over 250,000 clones, 88% of them seen just once.

The gene calls are TRBV19 and TRBJ1-5; D possibly corresponds to TRBD1 (6 bases). The clonotype was recovered from a woman between 45 and 65 years old who had recovered from COVID-19. Sequencing was performed on PBMCs or T cells enriched from blood (not recorded which). The CDR3 region is CASSIGGSGASNQPQHF. Written as DNA, the CDR3 is TGTGCCAGTAGTATAGGGGGCTCAGGGGCTAGCAATCAGCCCCAGCATTTT.